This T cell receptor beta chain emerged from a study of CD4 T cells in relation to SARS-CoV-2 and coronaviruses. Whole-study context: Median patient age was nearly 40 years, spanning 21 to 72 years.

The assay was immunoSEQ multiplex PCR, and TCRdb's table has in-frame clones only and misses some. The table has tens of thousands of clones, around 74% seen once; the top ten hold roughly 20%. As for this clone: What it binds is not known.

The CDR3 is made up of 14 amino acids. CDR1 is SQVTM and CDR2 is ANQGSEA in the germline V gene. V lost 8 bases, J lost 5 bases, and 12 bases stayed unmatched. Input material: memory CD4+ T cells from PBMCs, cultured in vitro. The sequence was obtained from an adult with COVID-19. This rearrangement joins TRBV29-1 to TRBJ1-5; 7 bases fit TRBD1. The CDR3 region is CSRVRQGDDQPQHF. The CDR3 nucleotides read TGCAGCCGCGTCAGACAGGGAGACGATCAGCCCCAGCATTTT. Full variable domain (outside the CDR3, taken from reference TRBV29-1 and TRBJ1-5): SAVISQKPSRDICQRGTSLTIQCQVDSQVTMMFWYRQQPGQSLTLIATANQGSEATYESGFVIDKFPISRPNLTFSTLTVSNMSPEDSSIYLCSRVRQGDDQPQHFGDGTRLSIL.